This T cell receptor beta chain originates from a study of PD-L1 blockade in urothelial cancer. Study details: Prior regimens of chemotherapy numbered 0 to 3 per patient. The median number of T cells present in blood samples was 141,255.

Stated time point: peripheral blood 6 weeks after treatment start. The J segment lost 0 bases and the V segment lost 8 bases, leaving 5 bases of the junction unmatched. The CDR3 is 14 amino acids. Germline V gene lookup returns CDR1 KGHSH and CDR2 LQKENI. A single count supports this clone. The target antigen is unknown. General study points: Pretreatment TCR clonality in blood under the median foretold superior survival. Durable-benefit patients expanded tumor-associated blood clones more at 3 weeks.

Assay used: immunoSEQ multiplex PCR; TCRdb lists only in-frame clones, some missing. The sample lists about 45,000 clones, approximately 78% occurring once. The input for sequencing was PBMCs, taken around atezolizumab (anti-PD-L1) treatment. This TCR derives from a man in his 60s with urothelial cancer. V gene TRBV18 combines with J gene TRBJ2-3, with 7 bases fitting TRBD1. CDR3 loop: CASLGQRSTDTQYF. For the CDR3, the DNA is TGTGCCAGCCTGGGACAGAGAAGCACAGATACGCAGTATTTT. Using reference TRBV18 and TRBJ2-3 for the parts outside the CDR3, the full variable domain is NAGVMQNPRHLVRRRGQEARLRCSPMKGHSHVYWYRQLPEEGLKFMVYLQKENIIDESGMPKERFSAEFPKEGPSILRIQQVVRGDSAAYFCASLGQRSTDTQYFGPGTRLTVL.